This TCR beta chain was observed in a study of cytomegalovirus exposure and HLA in healthy donors. Study-wide background: There were around 100 million unique TCR beta sequences, drawn from about 190 million T cells, in an earlier analysis.

The CDR3 covers 15 residues. V lost 4 bases and J 3 bases, leaving 14 bases between the germline ends. PCR was performed using 60 Vbeta and 13 Jbeta primers. Here immunoSEQ multiplex PCR was the method, and the copy in TCRdb shows in-frame clones only, minus some. This table holds 65,000 to 70,000 clones, about 75% found once. Concerning this clone: Its matching antigen is unknown.

Study-level results: About 87% or about 30% of the time was how often most TCR beta V segments were productive, according to an earlier analysis. Most subjects had HLA-A and HLA-B alleles reportedly predicted accurately by TCR beta sequences. Indistinguishability led to the exclusion of some V segments, TRBV6-2 and TRBV6-3 included.

The J gene is TRBJ1-5, the V gene TRBV5-3; possibly TRBD1 for D (6 bases). TRBV5-3 is identified as an open reading frame with a role that is uncertain. The material sequenced was PBMCs. This clonotype was sampled from a woman under 40 in good health and CMV-seropositive. The CDR3 protein is CARSTSGQINQPQHF. CDR3 in DNA: TGTGCCAGAAGCACCTCCGGACAGATCAATCAGCCCCAGCATTTT.